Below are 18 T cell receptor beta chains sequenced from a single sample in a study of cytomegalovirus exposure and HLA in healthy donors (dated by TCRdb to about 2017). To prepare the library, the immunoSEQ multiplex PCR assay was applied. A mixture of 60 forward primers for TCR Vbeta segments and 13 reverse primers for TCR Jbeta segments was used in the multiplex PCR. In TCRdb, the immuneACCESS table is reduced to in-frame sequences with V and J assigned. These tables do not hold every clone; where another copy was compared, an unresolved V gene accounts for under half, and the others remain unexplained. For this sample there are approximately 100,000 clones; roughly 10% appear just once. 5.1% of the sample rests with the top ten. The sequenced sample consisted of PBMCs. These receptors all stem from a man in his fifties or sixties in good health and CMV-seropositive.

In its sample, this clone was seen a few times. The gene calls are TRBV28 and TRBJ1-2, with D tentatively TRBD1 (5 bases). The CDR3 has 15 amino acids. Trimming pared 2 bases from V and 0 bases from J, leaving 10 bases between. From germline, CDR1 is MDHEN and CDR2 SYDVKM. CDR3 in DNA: TGTGCCAGCAGTTTACCAGGGATTACTAACTATGGCTACACCTTC. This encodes CASSLPGITNYGYTF.

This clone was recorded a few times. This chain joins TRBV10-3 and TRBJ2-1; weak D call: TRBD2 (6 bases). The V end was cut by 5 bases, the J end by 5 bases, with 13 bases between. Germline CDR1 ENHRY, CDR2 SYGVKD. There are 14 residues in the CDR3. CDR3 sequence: CAISYSGKDNEQFF. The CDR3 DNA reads TGTGCCATCAGTTATAGCGGTAAAGACAATGAGCAGTTCTTC.

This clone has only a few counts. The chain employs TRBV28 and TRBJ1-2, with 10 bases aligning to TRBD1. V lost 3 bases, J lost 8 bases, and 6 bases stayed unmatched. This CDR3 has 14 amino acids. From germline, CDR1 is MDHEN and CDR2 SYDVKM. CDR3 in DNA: TGTGCCAGCAGTTTCCCGGGACAGGGGAAGGGCTACACCTTC. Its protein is CASSFPGQGKGYTF.

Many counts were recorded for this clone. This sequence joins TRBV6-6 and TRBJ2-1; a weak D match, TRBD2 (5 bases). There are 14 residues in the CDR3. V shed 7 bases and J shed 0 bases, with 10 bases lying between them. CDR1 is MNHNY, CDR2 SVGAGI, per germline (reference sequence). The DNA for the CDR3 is TGTGCCAGCAAGCGGTCCAGCTCCTACAATGAGCAGTTCTTC. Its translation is CASKRSSSYNEQFF.

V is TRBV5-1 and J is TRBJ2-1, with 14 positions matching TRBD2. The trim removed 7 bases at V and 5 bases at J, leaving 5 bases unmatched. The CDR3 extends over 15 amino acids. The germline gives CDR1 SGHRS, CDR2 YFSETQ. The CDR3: CASQGLAGANNEQFF. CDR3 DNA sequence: TGCGCCAGCCAGGGACTAGCGGGAGCAAACAATGAGCAGTTCTTC.

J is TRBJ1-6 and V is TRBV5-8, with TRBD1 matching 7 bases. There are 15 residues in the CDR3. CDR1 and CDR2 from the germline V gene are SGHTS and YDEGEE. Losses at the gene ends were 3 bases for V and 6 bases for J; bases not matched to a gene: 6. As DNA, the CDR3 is TGTGCCAGCAGCTCAAACAGGGGAGGTAATTCACCCCTCCACTTT. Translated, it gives CASSSNRGGNSPLHF.

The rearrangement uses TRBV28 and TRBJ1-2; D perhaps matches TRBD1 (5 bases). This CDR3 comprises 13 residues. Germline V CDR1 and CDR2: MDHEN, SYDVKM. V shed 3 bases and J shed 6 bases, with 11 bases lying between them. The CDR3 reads CASSFQGVDGYTF. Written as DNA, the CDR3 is TGTGCCAGCAGTTTTCAAGGGGTAGATGGCTACACCTTC.

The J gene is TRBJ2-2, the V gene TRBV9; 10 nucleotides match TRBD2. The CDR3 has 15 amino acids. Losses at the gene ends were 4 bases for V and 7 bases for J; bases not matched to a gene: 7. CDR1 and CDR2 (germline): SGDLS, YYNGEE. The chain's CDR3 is CASSLAGVGSGELFF. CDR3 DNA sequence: TGTGCCAGCAGCCTAGCGGGAGTGGGTAGCGGGGAGCTGTTTTTT.

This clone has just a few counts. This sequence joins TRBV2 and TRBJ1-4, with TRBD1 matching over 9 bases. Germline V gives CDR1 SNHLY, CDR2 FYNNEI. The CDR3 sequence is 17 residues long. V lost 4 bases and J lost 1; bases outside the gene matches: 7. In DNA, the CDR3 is TGTGCCAGCAGTGTGACACAGGGGGCCTTAACTAATGAAAAACTGTTTTTT. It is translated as CASSVTQGALTNEKLFF.

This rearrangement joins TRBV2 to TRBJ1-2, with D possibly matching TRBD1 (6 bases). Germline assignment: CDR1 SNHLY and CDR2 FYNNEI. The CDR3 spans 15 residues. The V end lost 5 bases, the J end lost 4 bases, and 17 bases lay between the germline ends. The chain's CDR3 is CASSTSLRQAYGYTF. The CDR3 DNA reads TGTGCCAGCAGTACTTCCCTACGACAGGCCTATGGCTACACCTTC.

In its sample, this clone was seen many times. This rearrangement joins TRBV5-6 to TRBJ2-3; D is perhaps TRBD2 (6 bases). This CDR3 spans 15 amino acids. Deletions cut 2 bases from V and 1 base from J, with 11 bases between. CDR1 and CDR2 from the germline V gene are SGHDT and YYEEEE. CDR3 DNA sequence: TGTGCCAGCAGCTTCGCCTGGGGGGGCACAGATACGCAGTATTTT. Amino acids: CASSFAWGGTDTQYF.

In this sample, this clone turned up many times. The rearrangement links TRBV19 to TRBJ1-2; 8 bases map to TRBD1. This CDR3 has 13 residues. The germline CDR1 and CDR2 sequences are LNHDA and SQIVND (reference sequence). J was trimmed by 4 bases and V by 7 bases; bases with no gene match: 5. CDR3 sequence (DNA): TGTGCCAGTACCCCAACAGGGGGCTATGGCTACACCTTC. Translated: CASTPTGGYGYTF.

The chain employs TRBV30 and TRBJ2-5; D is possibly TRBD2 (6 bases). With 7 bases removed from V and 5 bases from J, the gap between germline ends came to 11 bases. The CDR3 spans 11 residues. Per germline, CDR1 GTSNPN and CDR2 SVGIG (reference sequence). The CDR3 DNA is TGTGCCTTTGACAGCGGGGAGACCCAGTACTTC. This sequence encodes CAFDSGETQYF.

This CDR3 is CASSLAGRVYNEQFF. The CDR3 nucleotides read TGTGCCAGCAGCTTAGCGGGGAGGGTCTACAATGAGCAGTTCTTC. This rearrangement joins TRBV5-4 to TRBJ2-1; 7 nucleotides agree with TRBD2. The CDR3 sequence is 15 residues long. J gave up 3 bases and V 2 bases, and 5 bases lay outside the gene matches. In germline, CDR1 is SGHNT, CDR2 YYREEE (reference sequence).

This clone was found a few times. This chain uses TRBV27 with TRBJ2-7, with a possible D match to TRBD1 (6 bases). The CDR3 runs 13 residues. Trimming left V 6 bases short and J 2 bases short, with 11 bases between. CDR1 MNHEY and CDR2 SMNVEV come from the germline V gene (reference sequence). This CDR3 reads CASRRPGAYEQYF. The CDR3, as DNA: TGTGCCAGCAGGAGGCCAGGGGCCTACGAGCAGTACTTC.

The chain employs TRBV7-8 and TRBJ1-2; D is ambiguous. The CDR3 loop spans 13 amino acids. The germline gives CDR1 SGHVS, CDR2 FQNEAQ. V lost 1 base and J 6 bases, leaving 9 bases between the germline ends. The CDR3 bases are TGTGCCAGCAGCTTAGAGAGGGCGAATGGCTACACCTTC. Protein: CASSLERANGYTF.

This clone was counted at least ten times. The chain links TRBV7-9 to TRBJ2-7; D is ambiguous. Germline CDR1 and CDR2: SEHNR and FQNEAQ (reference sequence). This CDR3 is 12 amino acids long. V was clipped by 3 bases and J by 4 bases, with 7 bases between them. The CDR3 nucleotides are TGTGCCAGCAGCTTCCTAGGTTACGAGCAGTACTTC. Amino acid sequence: CASSFLGYEQYF. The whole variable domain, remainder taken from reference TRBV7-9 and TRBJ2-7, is DTGVSQNPRHKITKRGQNVTFRCDPISEHNRLYWYRQTLGQGPEFLTYFQNEAQLEKSRLLSDRFSAERPKGSFSTLEIQRTEQGDSAMYLCASSFLGYEQYFGPGTRLTVT.

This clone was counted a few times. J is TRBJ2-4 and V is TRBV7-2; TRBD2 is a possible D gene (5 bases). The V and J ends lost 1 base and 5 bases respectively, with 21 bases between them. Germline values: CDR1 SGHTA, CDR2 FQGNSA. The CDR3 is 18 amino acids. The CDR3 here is CASSLVGMVASGQNIQYF. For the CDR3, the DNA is TGTGCCAGCAGCTTAGTGGGGATGGTGGCGAGCGGCCAAAACATTCAGTACTTC.